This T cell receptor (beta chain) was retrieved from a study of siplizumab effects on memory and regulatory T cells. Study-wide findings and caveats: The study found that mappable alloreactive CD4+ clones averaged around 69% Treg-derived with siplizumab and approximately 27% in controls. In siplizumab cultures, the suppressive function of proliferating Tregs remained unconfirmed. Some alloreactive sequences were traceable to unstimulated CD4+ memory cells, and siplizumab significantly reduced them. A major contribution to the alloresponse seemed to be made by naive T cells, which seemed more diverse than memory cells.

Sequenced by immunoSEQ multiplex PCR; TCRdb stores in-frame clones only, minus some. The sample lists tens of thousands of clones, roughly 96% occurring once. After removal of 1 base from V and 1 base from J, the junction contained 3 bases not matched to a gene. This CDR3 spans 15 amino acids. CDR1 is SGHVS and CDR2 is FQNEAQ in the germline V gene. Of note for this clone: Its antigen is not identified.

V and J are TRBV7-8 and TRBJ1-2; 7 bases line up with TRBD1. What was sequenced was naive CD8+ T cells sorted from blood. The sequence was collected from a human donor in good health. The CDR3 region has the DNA TGTGCCAGCAGCTTAGGACAGGGTCGTAACTATGGCTACACCTTC. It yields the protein CASSLGQGRNYGYTF.